Shown below are 22 T cell receptor beta chains from a single sample sequenced in a study of blood T cell repertoires in COVID-19 (dated by TCRdb to 2018 to 2021). The library was generated by the immunoSEQ multiplex PCR assay. TCRdb stores this immuneACCESS table with in-frame sequences only. Part of the clones is absent; in the studies checked, under half of the shortfall reflects unresolved V genes, and no reason is known for the rest. The sample table holds around 220,000 clones, of which around four fifths were seen once. 4% of the sample is in the top ten clones. Sample: peripheral blood. The receptors here all came from a woman between 35 and 50 years old with active or convalescent COVID-19.

The rearrangement uses TRBV5-1 and TRBJ1-4; D is ambiguous. Germline CDR1 and CDR2: SGHRS and YFSETQ. The CDR3 is 16 residues long. V was trimmed by 4 bases and J by 2 bases, leaving 15 bases between them. CDR3 residues: CASSAAPGETNEKLFF. CDR3 nucleotides: TGCGCCAGCAGCGCCGCCCCTGGGGAGACTAATGAAAAACTGTTTTTT.

CDR3 protein: CASSVATGFAASTDTQYF. The CDR3, as DNA: TGTGCCAGCAGCGTAGCTACAGGCTTTGCCGCTAGCACAGATACGCAGTATTTT. The chain carries TRBV9 and TRBJ2-3, with D perhaps TRBD1 (5 bases). This CDR3 spans 18 amino acids. With 0 bases removed from V and 0 bases from J, the gap between germline ends came to 17 bases. CDR1 and CDR2 from the germline V gene are SGDLS and YYNGEE.

The CDR3 DNA reads TGTGCCAGCAGTTTAGGGAGGAATGGTGGCTACACCTTC. It encodes CASSLGRNGGYTF. This chain uses TRBV27 with TRBJ1-2; D uncertain. CDR1 and CDR2 from the germline V gene are MNHEY and SMNVEV (reference sequence). The CDR3 contains 13 residues. Trimming removed 2 bases from V and 7 bases from J, with 11 bases in between.

The chain is built from TRBV25-1 and TRBJ1-5, with D uncertain. Per the germline V gene, CDR1 is MGHDK and CDR2 is SYGVNS. There are 14 residues in the CDR3. V was pared by 5 bases and J by 4 bases, with 12 bases between. This chain's CDR3 is CASSFAGGNQPQHF. The CDR3 DNA reads TGTGCCAGCAGTTTTGCGGGAGGAAATCAGCCCCAGCATTTT.

Only one count was recorded for this clone. The chain is built from TRBV9 and TRBJ2-1, with a weak D call TRBD2 (6 bases). Trimming shortened V by 4 bases and J by 6 bases, and 20 bases separated the two germline ends. The CDR3 length is 16 residues. Germline CDR1 reads SGDLS; CDR2 reads YYNGEE. CDR3 sequence (DNA): TGTGCCAGCAGCCCATATGGGGGGACTGTCATCAATGAGCAGTTCTTC. This codes for CASSPYGGTVINEQFF.

V is TRBV2 and J is TRBJ2-3; 10 nucleotides align to TRBD1. Looked up from germline, CDR1 is SNHLY and CDR2 is FYNNEI. The CDR3 extends over 15 amino acids. The V and J ends lost 8 bases and 3 bases, in that order; junction bases with no gene match: 8. The CDR3 is CASDGDRGYTDTQYF. CDR3 in DNA: TGTGCCAGCGACGGGGACAGGGGTTATACAGATACGCAGTATTTT.

This rearrangement joins TRBV20-1 to TRBJ2-3; D uncertain. The CDR3 covers 11 residues. Germline V lookup: CDR1 DFQATT, CDR2 SNEGSKA (reference sequence). Trimming left V 3 bases short and J 9 bases short, with 10 bases between. The CDR3 nucleotides read TGCAGTGCTAGGTTTAGCATGACGCAGTATTTT. Translated, it gives CSARFSMTQYF.

This clone was seen only a few times. The V gene is TRBV5-4, the J gene TRBJ2-1; TRBD2 agrees at 8 bases. Unmatched junction bases numbered 6, after V lost 0 bases and J lost 7 bases. The CDR3 is made up of 15 amino acids. Looked up from germline, CDR1 is SGHNT and CDR2 is YYREEE (reference sequence). CDR3 loop: CASSLGRGAGNEQFF. In DNA form, the CDR3 reads TGTGCCAGCAGCTTGGGGCGGGGGGCCGGAAATGAGCAGTTCTTC.

The CDR3 bases are TGTGCCAGCAGCCAAGGGCCGTTCTACGAGCAGTACGTC. Amino acid sequence: CASSQGPFYEQYV. J is TRBJ2-7 and V is TRBV3-1 (or the pseudogene TRBV3-2), with D unclear. V lost 1 base and J lost 3, with 7 bases in between. CDR1 and CDR2 (germline): LGHDT, YNNKEL (reference sequence). The CDR3 is 13 amino acids.

The genes are TRBV7-3 and TRBJ2-1, with a weak D call TRBD1 (6 bases). This CDR3 is built from 16 residues. Germline loops: CDR1 SGHTA, CDR2 FQGTGA. The V end lost 2 bases, the J end lost 2 bases, and 13 bases lay between the germline ends. The CDR3 spells CASSLAGTNTYNEQFF. CDR3 sequence (DNA): TGTGCCAGCAGCTTAGCAGGGACAAACACCTACAATGAGCAGTTCTTC.

In regard to this clone: A much larger clone lies one base from this, so it may be a read error. V is TRBV6-5 and J is TRBJ1-3; 7 bases map to TRBD1. With V trimmed by 6 bases and J by 0 bases, 2 bases remained unmatched. The germline gives CDR1 MNHEY, CDR2 SVGAGI. This CDR3 region has 14 residues. The CDR3 DNA sequence: TGTGCCAGCAGCCAGGGGGTCTCTGGAAACACCATATATTTT. Protein product: CASSQGVSGNTIYF.

This clone has more than one count but fewer than ten. The chain recombines TRBV7-3 with TRBJ2-3, with 7 bases matching TRBD2. There are 15 residues in the CDR3. V shed 4 bases, J shed 0 bases, and the junction held 4 bases outside the gene matches. Germline loops: CDR1 SGHTA, CDR2 FQGTGA. For the CDR3, the DNA is TGTGCCAGCAGCTCTAGCGGCACTAGCACAGATACGCAGTATTTT. Translating gives CASSSSGTSTDTQYF.

The gene calls are TRBV11-2 and TRBJ1-5; TRBD1 might be the D (6 bases). In germline, CDR1 is SGHAT, CDR2 FQNNGV. The CDR3 consists of 15 residues. The V and J ends lost 3 bases and 3 bases respectively, with 12 bases between them. The CDR3 protein is CASSFSAGANQPQHF. CDR3 bases: TGTGCCAGCAGCTTTTCCGCAGGGGCCAATCAGCCCCAGCATTTT.

The J gene is TRBJ2-2, the V gene TRBV5-1, with D possibly TRBD2 on 6 matching bases. V was cut by 1 base and J by 0 bases, with 16 bases left in between. Per germline, CDR1 SGHRS and CDR2 YFSETQ. The CDR3 runs to 18 residues. The CDR3, as DNA: TGCGCCAGCAGCTTGAACCCTGCGGGGCCTACGAACACCGGGGAGCTGTTTTTT. It is translated as CASSLNPAGPTNTGELFF. The whole variable domain, filled in from reference TRBV5-1 and TRBJ2-2, reads KAGVTQTPRYLIKTRGQQVTLSCSPISGHRSVSWYQQTPGQGLQFLFEYFSETQRNKGNFPGRFSGRQFSNSRSEMNVSTLELGDSALYLCASSLNPAGPTNTGELFFGEGSRLTVL.

This clone has only one observation. This CDR3 is CASSGGDPYNEQFF. The CDR3 region has the DNA TGCGCCAGCAGTGGGGGAGATCCCTACAATGAGCAGTTCTTC. The chain carries TRBV10-1 and TRBJ2-1; TRBD2 might be the D (5 bases). Germline loops: CDR1 WNHNN, CDR2 SYGVQD (reference sequence). V lost 4 bases and J lost 2, with 9 bases in between. This CDR3 comprises 14 residues.

V gene TRBV30 combines with J gene TRBJ1-1; 8 nucleotides align to TRBD1. CDR1 and CDR2 (germline): GTSNPN, SVGIG (reference sequence). V shed 4 bases, J shed 0 bases, and the junction held 4 bases outside the gene matches. There are 14 residues in the CDR3. The chain's CDR3 is CAWNRDRLNTEAFF. DNA of the CDR3: TGTGCCTGGAACCGGGACAGGCTGAACACTGAAGCTTTCTTT.

This chain connects TRBV27 to TRBJ2-1, with D possibly matching TRBD2 (5 bases). The V and J ends lost 6 bases and 2 bases respectively, with 14 bases between them. Germline-derived CDR1 and CDR2 are MNHEY and SMNVEV (reference sequence). The CDR3 runs to 15 residues. The CDR3, as DNA: TGTGCCAGCAGCACCCCCGGGGTAACCTACAATGAGCAGTTCTTC. It specifies CASSTPGVTYNEQFF.

The chain recombines TRBV6-5 with TRBJ1-2, with a weak D call TRBD1 (5 bases). The V and J ends lost 6 bases and 8 bases respectively, with 22 bases between them. Germline V gene sequence: CDR1 MNHEY, CDR2 SVGAGI. The CDR3 covers 15 residues. The CDR3 sequence is CASSQSGGTSGGYTF. CDR3 DNA sequence: TGTGCCAGCAGCCAAAGTGGGGGGACTTCTGGGGGCTACACCTTC.

This clone came up once. This rearrangement joins TRBV6-5 to TRBJ1-6; TRBD1 is a possible D gene (5 bases). The V gene lost 6 bases and the J gene lost 14 bases, with 11 bases spanning the gap. Germline assignment: CDR1 MNHEY and CDR2 SVGAGI. CDR3 length: 11 amino acids. CDR3 sequence: CASSNPGSLHF. The CDR3 bases are TGTGCCAGCAGCAATCCAGGGTCCCTCCACTTT.

The chain is built from TRBV6-2 or TRBV6-3 and TRBJ2-5, with 7 bases identical to TRBD2. The CDR3 extends over 13 amino acids. Unmatched junction bases numbered 2, after V lost 2 bases and J lost 5 bases. From germline, CDR1 is MNHEY and CDR2 SVGEGT. The CDR3 is CASSYGGVETQYF. CDR3 DNA sequence: TGTGCCAGCAGTTACGGGGGGGTGGAGACCCAGTACTTC.

The V gene is TRBV5-1, the J gene TRBJ2-4, with 7 bases lining up with TRBD1. This CDR3 has 15 amino acids. The V and J ends lost 2 bases and 2 bases, in that order; junction bases with no gene match: 4. Germline loops: CDR1 SGHRS, CDR2 YFSETQ. The CDR3 here is CASSFDRATKNIQYF. In DNA, the CDR3 is TGCGCCAGCAGCTTTGACAGGGCGACCAAAAACATTCAGTACTTC.

V gene TRBV7-2 combines with J gene TRBJ1-3; no clear D gene. The CDR3 has 16 residues. The germline CDR1 and CDR2 sequences are SGHTA and FQGNSA. Trimming left V 2 bases short and J 0 bases short, with 11 bases between. CDR3 bases: TGTGCCAGCAGCTTATACACAGTGAGCTCTGGAAACACCATATATTTT. Its protein product is CASSLYTVSSGNTIYF.